The clone carrying this TCR beta chain was seen a few times. Its cognate antigen is unknown. This sample stems from a study of T-cell memory formation after mild COVID-19. TCRdb re-called the 5' RACE reads through MiXCR, storing one row per CDR3 protein. The sample consists of roughly 200,000 distinct CDR3 sequences, roughly 16% of them appearing once. Germline V gene lookup returns CDR1 SGHRS and CDR2 YFSETQ. The CDR3 has 13 residues. V was clipped by 3 bases and J by 6 bases, with 13 bases between them. Study results and limitations: The pre-infection memory compartment contained some responding clones, suggesting cross-reactive memory joined.

The clonotype was recovered from an adult woman who had mild COVID-19 (a few samples of this study predate the infection). Cell type and time point are not known. The chain carries TRBV5-1 and TRBJ2-7; the D gene is possibly TRBD1 (5 bases). Material: PBMCs or a T cell subset sorted from them (not recorded which). This chain's CDR3 is CASSSQTGGEQYF. The CDR3, as DNA: TGCGCCAGCAGCTCCCAAACAGGCGGCGAGCAGTACTTC.